This T cell receptor (beta chain) came from a study of blood T cell repertoires in COVID-19. Study-level background: Italy, Spain and the United States were the sources of the convalescent and acute COVID-19 samples. T cells, B-cell-depleted T cells, or PBMCs supplied cDNA or gDNA.

Participants came from about 23 US areas, aged about 18 to 95 years. Authors' processing steps: From reference gene primer amplification, estimates of nucleated cell counts were derived. The assay was immunoSEQ multiplex PCR, and TCRdb's table has in-frame clones only and misses some. That table furnishes V, J and clone size, whereas the DNA furnished D and trimming. The data contain hundreds of thousands of clones, more than 70% of them singletons. CDR1 and CDR2 (germline): SEHNR, FQNEAQ (reference sequence). There are 14 residues in the CDR3. Trimming removed 3 bases from V and 7 bases from J; junction bases left unmatched: 4.

The chain joins TRBV7-9 to TRBJ1-4; 8 nucleotides agree with TRBD1. The receptor's source is a man aged 30-40 years with acute COVID-19. Sequenced: PBMCs or T cells enriched from blood (not recorded which). DNA for the CDR3: TGTGCCAGCAGCTTCAGGGGGCGCGGTGAAAAACTGTTTTTT. It is translated as CASSFRGRGEKLFF. Full variable domain (rest looked up from reference TRBV7-9 and TRBJ1-4): DTGVSQNPRHKITKRGQNVTFRCDPISEHNRLYWYRQTLGQGPEFLTYFQNEAQLEKSRLLSDRFSAERPKGSFSTLEIQRTEQGDSAMYLCASSFRGRGEKLFFGSGTQLSVL.